These 30 T cell receptor beta chains came from one sample sequenced in a study of T cell responses to AZD1222 COVID-19 vaccine. Sequencing used immunoSEQ multiplex PCR; TCRdb keeps in-frame clones, though not all of them. The sample lists about 170,000 clones, over 80% seen once, with 3.5% to 5.5% in the top ten. The source material was peripheral blood, sampled 28 days after the second dose of the MenACWY control vaccine. The source is an adult who received the MenACWY meningococcal vaccine as a control.

The rearrangement links TRBV2 to TRBJ1-2, with D unresolved. Per the germline V gene, CDR1 is SNHLY and CDR2 is FYNNEI. Trimming took off 2 bases at V and 5 bases at J, with 6 bases between the two ends. The CDR3 contains 12 residues. CDR3 sequence: CASSEQKYGYTF. CDR3 in DNA: TGTGCCAGCAGTGAACAGAAATATGGCTACACCTTC. Combining the CDR3 with reference TRBV2 and TRBJ1-2 gives the whole variable domain EPEVTQTPSHQVTQMGQEVILRCVPISNHLYFYWYRQILGQKVEFLVSFYNNEISEKSEIFDDQFSVERPDGSNFTLKIRSTKLEDSAMYFCASSEQKYGYTFGSGTRLTVV.

The chain uses TRBV19 and TRBJ2-5; perhaps TRBD2 as D (6 bases). Per germline, CDR1 LNHDA and CDR2 SQIVND (reference sequence). CDR3 size: 13 residues. The CDR3, as DNA: TGTGCGACAAAGGGTGGAGGGAAAGAGACCCAGTACTTC. This gives the protein CATKGGGKETQYF.

This clone was picked up one time. The rearrangement links TRBV13 to TRBJ1-1; D remains ambiguous. Germline CDR1 and CDR2: PRHDT and FYEKMQ (reference sequence). The CDR3 loop spans 14 amino acids. V lost 5 bases, J lost 0 bases, and 10 bases lay in between. The CDR3 DNA reads TGTGCCAGCAGCGTTACTGATATGAACACTGAAGCTTTCTTT. Translation: CASSVTDMNTEAFF.

The rearrangement uses TRBV30 and TRBJ2-1; 11 bases are shared with TRBD2. V shed 3 bases and J 7 bases; nucleotides not matched to a gene: 14. The CDR3 has 17 residues. Per germline, CDR1 GTSNPN and CDR2 SVGIG (reference sequence). CDR3 in amino acids: CAWRRIGGLAGGNEQFF. The CDR3 DNA reads TGTGCCTGGAGGAGGATTGGAGGTCTAGCGGGAGGAAATGAGCAGTTCTTC.

The rearrangement uses TRBV7-2 and TRBJ2-7; D gene ambiguous. V was pared by 6 bases and J by 2 bases, with 11 bases between. This CDR3 region has 13 residues. Germline V lookup: CDR1 SGHTA, CDR2 FQGNSA. DNA for the CDR3: TGTGCCAGCAGTCTGGGGTATCCCTACGAGCAGTACTTC. This translates into CASSLGYPYEQYF.

V is TRBV4-1 and J is TRBJ2-1; TRBD2 matches 13 bases. With V trimmed by 3 bases and J by 8 bases, 10 bases remained unmatched. Germline V gene lookup returns CDR1 MGHRA and CDR2 YSYEKL. The length of the CDR3 is 17 residues. The CDR3 nucleotides are TGCGCCAGCAGCCAGCCCCTACTAGCGGGAGGGCTCGATGAGCAGTTCTTC. This encodes CASSQPLLAGGLDEQFF.

The chain joins TRBV28 to TRBJ2-5; 7 bases map to TRBD1. The CDR3 extends over 17 amino acids. In germline, CDR1 is MDHEN, CDR2 SYDVKM. V lost 3 bases to trimming and J lost 5 bases; unmatched junction nucleotides: 15. CDR3 DNA sequence: TGTGCCAGCAGTTTCTACTACACTACAGGGGTAGGGGAGACCCAGTACTTC. It specifies CASSFYYTTGVGETQYF.

This chain joins TRBV29-1 and TRBJ2-5, with 11 bases aligning to TRBD1. The J segment lost 4 bases and the V segment lost 6 bases, leaving 7 bases of the junction unmatched. The CDR3 runs to 14 residues. Per germline, CDR1 SQVTM and CDR2 ANQGSEA. This chain's CDR3 is CSVKGQGGGETQYF. In DNA, the CDR3 is TGCAGCGTAAAGGGACAGGGGGGAGGAGAGACCCAGTACTTC.

A note on this clone: The germline gene is not matched at one end of the junction; a read error may be the cause. The chain links TRBV28 to TRBJ2-2; maybe TRBD2 (5 bases). The length of the CDR3 is 14 residues. The V gene's germline CDR1 is MDHEN and CDR2 SYDVKM. CDR3 protein: CASSPPKGTGKLFF. The CDR3 DNA is TGTGCCAGCAGCCCGCCCAAGGGTACCGGGAAGCTGTTTTTT.

The chain links TRBV28 to TRBJ1-2; D is uncertain. Germline V gene lookup returns CDR1 MDHEN and CDR2 SYDVKM. The CDR3 covers 12 residues. V was clipped by 6 bases and J by 5 bases, with 10 bases between them. The CDR3 loop is CASSSGDYGYTF. CDR3 bases: TGTGCCAGCAGCTCTGGGGATTATGGCTACACCTTC.

As DNA, the CDR3 is TGTGCCAGCAGCATGACAGGGGGCCCCTACAATGAGCAGTTCTTC. This sequence encodes CASSMTGGPYNEQFF. V gene TRBV7-3 combines with J gene TRBJ2-1; the match to TRBD1 covers 10 bases. CDR1 SGHTA and CDR2 FQGTGA come from the germline V gene. There are 15 residues in the CDR3. The V segment lost 5 bases and the J segment 2 bases; nucleotides outside the gene matches: 3.

The chain joins TRBV19 to TRBJ1-5; maybe TRBD1 (5 bases). V lost 7 bases to trimming and J lost 0 bases, with 16 bases between them. In germline, CDR1 is LNHDA, CDR2 SQIVND (reference sequence). The CDR3 runs 16 residues. CDR3 residues: CASTAGPIYSNQPQHF. The CDR3 DNA is TGTGCCAGTACTGCGGGGCCTATTTATAGCAATCAGCCCCAGCATTTT. The complete variable domain, with remaining parts taken from reference TRBV19 and TRBJ1-5, reads DGGITQSPKYLFRKEGQNVTLSCEQNLNHDAMYWYRQDPGQGLRLIYYSQIVNDFQKGDIAEGYSVSREKKESFPLTVTSAQKNPTAFYLCASTAGPIYSNQPQHFGDGTRLSIL.

The CDR3 here is CASSFGTDLYSNQPQHF. The CDR3 DNA is TGTGCCAGTAGTTTTGGGACAGACCTATATAGCAATCAGCCCCAGCATTTT. The chain recombines TRBV19 with TRBJ1-5; 7 bases match TRBD1. V lost 5 bases to trimming and J lost 0 bases; unmatched junction nucleotides: 10. The CDR3 extends over 17 amino acids. The germline gives CDR1 LNHDA, CDR2 SQIVND (reference sequence).

This chain uses TRBV7-9 with TRBJ2-4; 7 bases agree with TRBD2. The CDR3 spans 13 residues. The J segment lost 5 bases and the V segment lost 6 bases, leaving 4 bases of the junction unmatched. Germline V gives CDR1 SEHNR, CDR2 FQNEAQ (reference sequence). CDR3 amino acids: CASRIAGENIQYF. The DNA of the CDR3 is TGTGCCAGCAGGATCGCGGGGGAAAACATTCAGTACTTC. Complete variable domain (other parts from reference TRBV7-9 and TRBJ2-4): DTGVSQNPRHKITKRGQNVTFRCDPISEHNRLYWYRQTLGQGPEFLTYFQNEAQLEKSRLLSDRFSAERPKGSFSTLEIQRTEQGDSAMYLCASRIAGENIQYFGAGTRLSVL.

The chain couples TRBV24-1 to TRBJ2-7; D gene uncertain. Germline loops: CDR1 KGHDR, CDR2 SFDVKD. The CDR3 is 13 amino acids. Trimming took 4 bases from V and 7 from J, leaving 13 bases between them. The DNA of the CDR3 is TGTGCCACCAGTGACGGAGCTCTAGGGGAGCAGTACTTC. The encoded protein is CATSDGALGEQYF.

The genes are TRBV10-2 and TRBJ2-7; D perhaps matches TRBD2 (6 bases). CDR1 is WSHSY and CDR2 is SAAADI in the germline V gene. Trimming left V 5 bases short and J 3 bases short, with 14 bases between. The CDR3 loop spans 14 amino acids. The CDR3 region has the DNA TGCGCCAGCAGTTGGACCCAGGGAGGCTACGAGCAGTACTTC. Protein sequence: CASSWTQGGYEQYF.

The chain carries TRBV10-3 and TRBJ1-6, with D uncertain. Germline V lookup: CDR1 ENHRY, CDR2 SYGVKD. This CDR3 is built from 16 residues. The V and J ends lost 4 bases and 7 bases respectively, with 17 bases between them. The CDR3 sequence is CAISGRGDKGNSPLHF. CDR3 sequence (DNA): TGTGCCATCAGTGGTCGGGGAGACAAGGGAAATTCACCCCTCCACTTT.

The V call is TRBV6-5, the J call TRBJ1-2; no clear D. Trimming took off 0 bases at V and 8 bases at J, with 10 bases between the two ends. Germline V gene data show CDR1 as MNHEY and CDR2 as SVGAGI. This CDR3 comprises 13 residues. The chain's CDR3 is CASSYSTQEGYTF. In DNA form, the CDR3 reads TGTGCCAGCAGTTACTCGACCCAGGAGGGCTACACCTTC.

The chain carries TRBV10-3 and TRBJ1-1; D possibly corresponds to TRBD1 (6 bases). The CDR3 has 14 residues. Germline V CDR1 and CDR2: ENHRY, SYGVKD. V was shortened by 9 bases and J by 3 bases, with 17 bases between the two germline ends. The CDR3 reads CAITLSGVDTEAFF. In DNA form, the CDR3 reads TGTGCCATAACTTTGTCAGGGGTGGACACTGAAGCTTTCTTT.

The chain combines TRBV20-1 with TRBJ2-2; D uncertain. V lost 5 bases and J lost 9, with 10 bases in between. The CDR3 is 11 residues long. CDR1 DFQATT and CDR2 SNEGSKA come from the germline V gene (reference sequence). The CDR3 here is CSAGYLRELFF. The CDR3 nucleotides are TGCAGTGCTGGATACCTGAGGGAGCTGTTTTTT.

V and J are TRBV30 and TRBJ2-1; D possibly corresponds to TRBD2 (7 bases). The CDR3 contains 10 residues. V lost 5 bases and J lost 10, with 9 bases in between. Germline V gene lookup returns CDR1 GTSNPN and CDR2 SVGIG (reference sequence). The CDR3, as DNA: TGTGCCTGGGGGGGGGCAGAGCAGTTCTTC. Translating it yields CAWGGAEQFF.

The chain links TRBV25-1 to TRBJ2-1, with no clear D. CDR1 is MGHDK and CDR2 is SYGVNS in the germline V gene. The CDR3 runs 16 residues. V was cut by 4 bases and J by 0 bases, with 13 bases left in between. Written as DNA, the CDR3 is TGTGCCAGCAGTGGCCGATATCTGAGCTCCTACAATGAGCAGTTCTTC. It yields the protein CASSGRYLSSYNEQFF.

The gene calls are TRBV30 and TRBJ1-6; no clear D gene. The length of the CDR3 is 13 residues. V was pared by 2 bases and J by 6 bases, with 8 bases between. Germline CDR1 reads GTSNPN; CDR2 reads SVGIG (reference sequence). Here the CDR3 DNA reads TGTGCCTGGAGTAATTCCCGTAATTCACCCCTCCACTTT. It translates to CAWSNSRNSPLHF.

This clone was detected only a few times. The rearrangement uses TRBV7-9 and TRBJ2-5; 11 bases match TRBD2. The CDR3 length is 14 residues. V lost 0 bases to trimming and J lost 7 bases; unmatched junction nucleotides: 1. Germline CDR1 reads SEHNR; CDR2 reads FQNEAQ (reference sequence). The CDR3 coding sequence is TGTGCCAGCAGCTTAGCACTAGCGGGAGCGACCCAGTACTTC. The encoded protein is CASSLALAGATQYF. Looking up the rest from reference TRBV7-9 and TRBJ2-5 gives the full variable domain: DTGVSQNPRHKITKRGQNVTFRCDPISEHNRLYWYRQTLGQGPEFLTYFQNEAQLEKSRLLSDRFSAERPKGSFSTLEIQRTEQGDSAMYLCASSLALAGATQYFGPGTRLLVL.

The table lists this clone with a count of one. The V call is TRBV30, the J call TRBJ2-7; 7 bases agree with TRBD1. There are 12 residues in the CDR3. The germline V gene encodes CDR1 GTSNPN and CDR2 SVGIG (reference sequence). The J segment lost 4 bases and the V segment lost 4 bases, leaving 4 bases of the junction unmatched. CDR3 protein: CAWNKGAYEQYF. As DNA, the CDR3 is TGTGCCTGGAACAAGGGGGCATACGAGCAGTACTTC.

The rearrangement joins TRBV19 to TRBJ1-5, with a tentative D call TRBD1 (5 bases). Deletions cut 6 bases from V and 6 bases from J, with 18 bases between. Germline V gives CDR1 LNHDA, CDR2 SQIVND (reference sequence). The CDR3 is 15 amino acids. Here the CDR3 reads CASRKGRDFRQPQHF. For the CDR3, the DNA is TGTGCCAGTAGGAAGGGACGAGATTTTCGTCAGCCCCAGCATTTT.

The rearrangement joins TRBV28 to TRBJ2-7; D may be TRBD1 or TRBD2 (7 bases each). V lost 5 bases and J 0 bases, leaving 11 bases between the germline ends. Germline V gene sequence: CDR1 MDHEN, CDR2 SYDVKM. The CDR3 extends over 14 amino acids. The CDR3, as DNA: TGTGCCAGCAGTCGGGGGGACAGCTCCTACGAGCAGTACTTC. Amino acids: CASSRGDSSYEQYF. Variable domain in full (rest from reference TRBV28 and TRBJ2-7): DVKVTQSSRYLVKRTGEKVFLECVQDMDHENMFWYRQDPGLGLRLIYFSYDVKMKEKGDIPEGYSVSREKKERFSLILESASTNQTSMYLCASSRGDSSYEQYFGPGTRLTVT.

The J gene is TRBJ1-3, the V gene TRBV30; perhaps TRBD1 as D (5 bases). Germline values: CDR1 GTSNPN, CDR2 SVGIG (reference sequence). The CDR3 consists of 13 residues. With 2 bases removed from V and 4 bases from J, the gap between germline ends came to 9 bases. CDR3 sequence reads: CAWSTGLGNTIYF. CDR3 DNA: TGTGCCTGGAGTACGGGACTGGGAAACACCATATATTTT. Drawing the rest from reference TRBV30 and TRBJ1-3, the complete variable domain is SQTIHQWPATLVQPVGSPLSLECTVEGTSNPNLYWYRQAAGRGLQLLFYSVGIGQISSEVPQNLSASRPQDRQFILSSKKLLLSDSGFYLCAWSTGLGNTIYFGEGSWLTVV.

The chain combines TRBV7-2 with TRBJ2-2, with TRBD2 identical over 10 bases. Germline V gene sequence: CDR1 SGHTA, CDR2 FQGNSA. Trimming removed 1 base from V and 8 bases from J; junction bases left unmatched: 7. The CDR3 runs 16 residues. CDR3 DNA sequence: TGTGCCAGCAGCTTAGAGCCTAGCGGGAGTAGAGGGGAGCTGTTTTTT. Encoded protein: CASSLEPSGSRGELFF.

The chain joins TRBV28 to TRBJ2-7, with TRBD2 identical over 7 bases. Germline V gives CDR1 MDHEN, CDR2 SYDVKM. Unmatched junction bases numbered 8, after V lost 5 bases and J lost 1 base. The CDR3 extends over 15 amino acids. The CDR3 region is CASSKTGGPSYEQYF. The CDR3 DNA sequence: TGTGCCAGCAGTAAGACGGGAGGACCGTCCTACGAGCAGTACTTC.